This is a list of T cell receptor beta chains from one sample in a study of cytomegalovirus exposure and HLA in healthy donors. Clones were read by immunoSEQ multiplex PCR, and TCRdb kept only the in-frame ones, dropping some. This sample's table has about 78,000 clones. Sequenced: PBMCs. These receptors originate from a female donor in good health and CMV-seropositive. The CDR3 runs from the conserved cysteine through the conserved F or W. Fields, in order: J gene, D gene, V gene, CDR3 protein, CDR3 DNA. D genes are given only for firm matches.

J: TRBJ1-3
D: .
V: TRBV11-2
CDR3: CASSLGDFSGNTIYF
DNA: TGTGCCAGCAGCTTAGGAGATTTCTCTGGAAACACCATATATTTT

J: TRBJ2-3
D: TRBD2
V: TRBV9
CDR3: CASSAMLAGITDTQYF
DNA: TGTGCCAGCAGCGCGATGTTAGCGGGGATCACAGATACGCAGTATTTT

J: TRBJ2-1
D: .
V: TRBV7-9
CDR3: CASSLASTDYPGFF
DNA: TGTGCCAGCAGCTTAGCGTCGACTGATTACCCCGGGTTCTTC

J: TRBJ2-1
D: TRBD2
V: TRBV7-9
CDR3: CASSLGAGSGGYNEQFF
DNA: TGTGCCAGCAGCTTAGGGGCCGGGAGCGGGGGATACAATGAGCAGTTCTTC

J: TRBJ2-1
D: .
V: TRBV4-3
CDR3: CASSRYGSGNEQFF
DNA: TGCGCCAGCAGCCGCTACGGTAGCGGCAATGAGCAGTTCTTC

J: TRBJ2-3
D: TRBD1
V: TRBV9
CDR3: CASSPRQGSYTSTDTQYF
DNA: TGTGCCAGCAGCCCACGACAGGGTTCCTATACTAGCACAGATACGCAGTATTTT

J: TRBJ1-5
D: .
V: TRBV7-9
CDR3: CASSSEDSNQPQHF
DNA: TGTGCCAGCAGCTCCGAGGATAGCAATCAGCCCCAGCATTTT

J: TRBJ2-6
D: .
V: TRBV19
CDR3: CASSSKGSDGANVLTF
DNA: TGTGCCAGTAGTAGTAAGGGTAGCGACGGGGCCAACGTCCTGACTTTC

J: TRBJ2-1
D: TRBD1
V: TRBV28
CDR3: CASSSPRTGQEQFF
DNA: TGTGCCAGCAGTTCTCCCAGGACAGGGCAGGAGCAGTTCTTC

J: TRBJ2-2
D: TRBD1
V: TRBV30
CDR3: CAWDRGFDGELFF
DNA: TGTGCCTGGGACAGGGGGTTTGACGGGGAGCTGTTTTTT

J: TRBJ1-5
D: .
V: TRBV4-2
CDR3: CASSQGWDIGIVSNQPQHF
DNA: TGTGCCAGCAGCCAAGGTTGGGACATAGGAATAGTAAGCAATCAGCCCCAGCATTTT

J: TRBJ1-4
D: .
V: TRBV11-2
CDR3: CASSPRPATNEKLFF
DNA: TGTGCCAGCAGCCCTAGGCCTGCAACTAATGAAAAACTGTTTTTT

J: TRBJ2-3
D: TRBD2
V: TRBV30
CDR3: CAWRGLAGDNEYQSSTDTQYF
DNA: TGTGCCTGGAGGGGACTAGCGGGGGATAATGAATACCAATCTAGCACAGATACGCAGTATTTT

J: TRBJ1-3
D: TRBD1
V: TRBV28
CDR3: CASSQGQSGNTIYF
DNA: TGTGCCAGCAGTCAGGGACAGTCTGGAAACACCATATATTTT

J: TRBJ2-7
D: TRBD1
V: TRBV11-3
CDR3: CASSLGTGPHEQYF
DNA: TGTGCCAGCAGCCTCGGGACAGGGCCCCACGAGCAGTACTTC

J: TRBJ1-2
D: TRBD1
V: TRBV5-1
CDR3: CASRSTGEGYGGYTF
DNA: TGCGCCAGCAGATCAACAGGGGAAGGTTATGGCGGCTACACCTTC

J: TRBJ1-1
D: TRBD1
V: TRBV6-1
CDR3: CASSEYGQGEMNTEAFF
DNA: TGTGCCAGCAGTGAATATGGACAGGGAGAGATGAACACTGAAGCTTTCTTT

J: TRBJ1-2
D: .
V: TRBV29-1
CDR3: CSGLRDYGYTF
DNA: TGCAGCGGCCTGCGGGACTATGGCTACACCTTC

J: TRBJ2-7
D: .
V: TRBV4-3
CDR3: CASSQNKYYEQYF
DNA: TGCGCCAGCAGCCAAAATAAATACTACGAGCAGTACTTC

J: TRBJ2-1
D: TRBD2
V: TRBV28
CDR3: CASSLLAGSYNEQFF
DNA: TGTGCCAGCAGTTTACTAGCGGGATCGTACAATGAGCAGTTCTTC

J: TRBJ2-1
D: TRBD1
V: TRBV28
CDR3: CASETGYFNEQFF
DNA: TGTGCCAGCGAGACAGGGTATTTCAATGAGCAGTTCTTC

J: TRBJ1-1
D: TRBD1
V: TRBV2
CDR3: CASSAGTGATEAFF
DNA: TGTGCCAGCAGTGCCGGGACAGGGGCCACTGAAGCTTTCTTT

J: TRBJ2-3
D: TRBD2
V: TRBV5-1
CDR3: CASSSISGGSTDTQYF
DNA: TGCGCCAGCAGCTCTATCAGCGGGGGTAGCACAGATACGCAGTATTTT

J: TRBJ2-7
D: .
V: TRBV7-2
CDR3: CASSLTNHYEQYF
DNA: TGTGCCAGCAGCTTGACTAACCACTACGAGCAGTACTTC

J: TRBJ1-6
D: .
V: TRBV7-9
CDR3: CASSPAGSGRSPLHF
DNA: TGTGCCAGCAGCCCCGCCGGGAGTGGTCGATCACCCCTCCACTTT

J: TRBJ1-1
D: TRBD1
V: TRBV9
CDR3: CASSAGQRPIMNTEAFF
DNA: TGTGCCAGCAGCGCGGGACAGAGACCCATTATGAACACTGAAGCTTTCTTT

J: TRBJ1-4
D: .
V: TRBV25-1
CDR3: CASSRTERGEKLFF
DNA: TGTGCCAGCAGTAGAACAGAAAGGGGGGAAAAACTGTTTTTT

J: TRBJ1-2
D: .
V: TRBV7-9
CDR3: CASSFQGTGGGYTF
DNA: TGTGCCAGCAGCTTCCAGGGGACCGGCGGTGGCTACACCTTC

J: TRBJ2-1
D: TRBD2
V: TRBV4-3
CDR3: CASSNWTSGRYPSTYGVF
DNA: TGCGCCAGCAGCAACTGGACTAGCGGGAGGTACCCAAGTACTTATGGGGTCTTC

J: TRBJ2-1
D: TRBD2
V: TRBV4-3
CDR3: CASSQGLADYNEQFF
DNA: TGCGCCAGCAGCCAAGGCCTAGCGGATTACAATGAGCAGTTCTTC

J: TRBJ1-5
D: .
V: TRBV15
CDR3: CATSRDRSGGNQPQHF
DNA: TGTGCCACCAGCAGAGATCGTTCGGGAGGCAATCAGCCCCAGCATTTT

J: TRBJ2-2
D: TRBD1
V: TRBV23-1
CDR3: CASSQKRIQGPHTGELFF
DNA: TGCGCCAGCAGTCAAAAGAGAATACAGGGGCCGCACACCGGGGAGCTGTTTTTT

J: TRBJ2-1
D: .
V: TRBV6-1
CDR3: CASSEAFAGAQLDQFF
DNA: TGTGCCAGCAGTGAAGCATTCGCCGGAGCCCAATTAGATCAGTTCTTC

J: TRBJ2-2
D: TRBD2
V: TRBV5-5
CDR3: CASSLAGRLAGLNTGELFF
DNA: TGTGCCAGCAGCTTGGCTGGAAGGCTAGCGGGCCTGAACACCGGGGAGCTGTTTTTT

J: TRBJ1-1
D: .
V: TRBV30
CDR3: CAWRHGGWLSEAFF
DNA: TGTGCCTGGAGGCACGGGGGGTGGCTAAGTGAAGCTTTCTTT

J: TRBJ1-6
D: .
V: TRBV4-1
CDR3: CASSQVLMVLDSPLHF
DNA: TGCGCCAGCAGCCAAGTACTTATGGTGTTGGATTCACCCCTCCACTTT

J: TRBJ1-5
D: .
V: TRBV4-3
CDR3: CASSQVVGGQPQHF
DNA: TGCGCCAGCAGCCAAGTGGTAGGAGGTCAGCCCCAGCATTTT

J: TRBJ1-6
D: .
V: TRBV7-3
CDR3: CATSFQGGAPLHF
DNA: TGTGCCACCAGCTTTCAGGGCGGGGCACCCCTCCACTTT

J: TRBJ2-5
D: .
V: TRBV5-1
CDR3: CASSLDGGAPYQYF
DNA: TGCGCCAGCAGCTTGGATGGAGGGGCGCCGTACCAGTACTTC

J: TRBJ2-7
D: .
V: TRBV20-1
CDR3: CSASRGYEQYF
DNA: TGCAGTGCTAGTCGGGGGTACGAGCAGTACTTC

J: TRBJ2-1
D: TRBD1
V: TRBV15
CDR3: CATSRRQGNNEQFF
DNA: TGTGCCACCAGCAGAAGACAGGGAAACAATGAGCAGTTCTTC

J: TRBJ1-1
D: TRBD1
V: TRBV2
CDR3: CASSEGPTGIGTEAFF
DNA: TGTGCCAGCAGTGAGGGGCCGACAGGGATAGGCACTGAAGCTTTCTTT

J: TRBJ2-3
D: TRBD2
V: TRBV28
CDR3: CASFPSGDVNTQYF
DNA: TGTGCCAGCTTCCCTAGCGGCGACGTCAATACGCAGTATTTT

J: TRBJ2-1
D: TRBD2
V: TRBV28
CDR3: CASSETLAGGPRVKNEQFF
DNA: TGTGCCAGCAGCGAGACACTAGCGGGAGGGCCTCGGGTCAAGAATGAGCAGTTCTTC

J: TRBJ1-5
D: .
V: TRBV18
CDR3: CASSKGTSNYQPQHF
DNA: TGTGCCAGCTCTAAAGGGACATCGAATTATCAGCCCCAGCATTTT

J: TRBJ2-2
D: .
V: TRBV15
CDR3: CATSTPRGPNTGELFF
DNA: TGTGCCACCAGCACACCCAGGGGCCCGAACACCGGGGAGCTGTTTTTT

J: TRBJ1-6
D: .
V: TRBV30
CDR3: CAWSLDSTSSPLHF
DNA: TGTGCCTGGAGTTTAGACAGTACTTCTTCACCCCTCCACTTT

J: TRBJ1-1
D: TRBD1
V: TRBV30
CDR3: CARWTGNTEAFF
DNA: TGTGCCCGATGGACAGGGAACACTGAAGCTTTCTTT

J: TRBJ2-7
D: TRBD2
V: TRBV6-5
CDR3: CASSWTSGGAEQYF
DNA: TGTGCCAGCAGTTGGACTAGCGGGGGGGCCGAGCAGTACTTC

J: TRBJ2-1
D: .
V: TRBV27
CDR3: CASSPRLETNNEQFF
DNA: TGTGCCAGCAGTCCCCGACTAGAAACCAACAATGAGCAGTTCTTC

J: TRBJ2-7
D: .
V: TRBV5-4
CDR3: CASSLSGRSAYEQYF
DNA: TGTGCCAGCAGCTTGTCCGGTCGCTCCGCCTACGAGCAGTACTTC

J: TRBJ1-5
D: TRBD1
V: TRBV4-3
CDR3: CASSRTGDSNQPQHF
DNA: TGCGCCAGCAGCAGAACAGGGGATAGCAATCAGCCCCAGCATTTT

J: TRBJ2-5
D: .
V: TRBV28
CDR3: CASSFGRLETQYF
DNA: TGTGCCAGCAGTTTCGGTCGTTTGGAGACCCAGTACTTC

J: TRBJ2-5
D: TRBD1
V: TRBV18
CDR3: CASSRTGVVETQYF
DNA: TGTGCCAGCTCACGGACAGGGGTGGTGGAGACCCAGTACTTC

J: TRBJ2-2
D: TRBD1
V: TRBV5-1
CDR3: CASSRGQVRELFF
DNA: TGCGCCAGCAGCCGGGGACAGGTACGGGAGCTGTTTTTT

J: TRBJ2-5
D: TRBD2
V: TRBV5-8
CDR3: CASSSGTAGGETQYF
DNA: TGTGCCAGCAGCTCCGGGACGGCGGGGGGAGAGACCCAGTACTTC